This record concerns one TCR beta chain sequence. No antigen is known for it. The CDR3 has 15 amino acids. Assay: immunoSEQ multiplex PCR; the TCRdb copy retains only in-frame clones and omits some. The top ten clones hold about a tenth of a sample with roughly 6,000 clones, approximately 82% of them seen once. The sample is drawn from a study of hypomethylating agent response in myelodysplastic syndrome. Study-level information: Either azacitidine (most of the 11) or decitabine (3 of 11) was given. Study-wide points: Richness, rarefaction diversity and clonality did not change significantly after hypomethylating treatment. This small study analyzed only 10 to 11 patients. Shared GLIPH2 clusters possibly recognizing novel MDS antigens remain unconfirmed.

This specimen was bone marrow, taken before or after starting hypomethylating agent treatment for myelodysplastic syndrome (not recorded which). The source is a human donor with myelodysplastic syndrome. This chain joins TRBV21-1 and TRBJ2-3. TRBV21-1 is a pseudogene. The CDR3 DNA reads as TGTGCCAGCAGCCTCGGGGTGGGGGGCACAGATACGCAGTATTTT. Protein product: CASSLGVGGTDTQYF.